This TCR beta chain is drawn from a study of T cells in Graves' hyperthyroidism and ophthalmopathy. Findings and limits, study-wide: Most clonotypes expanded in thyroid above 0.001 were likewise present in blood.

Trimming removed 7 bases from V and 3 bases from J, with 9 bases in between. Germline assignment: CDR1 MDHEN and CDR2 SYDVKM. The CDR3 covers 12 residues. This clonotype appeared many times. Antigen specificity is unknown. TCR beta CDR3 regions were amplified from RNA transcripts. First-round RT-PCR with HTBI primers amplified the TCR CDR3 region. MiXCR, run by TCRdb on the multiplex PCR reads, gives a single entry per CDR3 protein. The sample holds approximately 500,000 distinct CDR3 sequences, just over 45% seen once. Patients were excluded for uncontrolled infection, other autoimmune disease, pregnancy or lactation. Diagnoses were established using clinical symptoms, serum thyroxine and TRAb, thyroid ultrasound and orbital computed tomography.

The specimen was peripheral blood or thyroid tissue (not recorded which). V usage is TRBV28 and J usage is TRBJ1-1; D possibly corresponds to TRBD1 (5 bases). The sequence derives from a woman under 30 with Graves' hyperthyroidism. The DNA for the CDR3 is TGTGCCAGCACCGGGGCTGACACTGAAGCTTTCTTT. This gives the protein CASTGADTEAFF.